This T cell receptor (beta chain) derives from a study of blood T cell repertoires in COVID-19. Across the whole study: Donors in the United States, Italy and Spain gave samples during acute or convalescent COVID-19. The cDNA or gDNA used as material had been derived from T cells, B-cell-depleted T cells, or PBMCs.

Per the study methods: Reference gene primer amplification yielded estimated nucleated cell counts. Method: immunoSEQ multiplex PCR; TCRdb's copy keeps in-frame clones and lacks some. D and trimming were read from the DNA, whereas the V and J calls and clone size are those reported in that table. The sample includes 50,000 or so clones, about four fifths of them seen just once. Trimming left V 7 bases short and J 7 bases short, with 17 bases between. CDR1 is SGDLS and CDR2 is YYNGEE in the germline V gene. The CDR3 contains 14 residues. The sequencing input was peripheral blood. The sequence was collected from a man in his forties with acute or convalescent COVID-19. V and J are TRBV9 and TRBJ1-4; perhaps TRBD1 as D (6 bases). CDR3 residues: CASGRGARGEKLFF. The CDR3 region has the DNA TGTGCCAGCGGCCGGGGGGCGCGGGGTGAAAAACTGTTTTTT.